The present T cell receptor beta chain was sequenced within a study of Ad26.COV2.S vaccination and SARS-CoV-2 variants. Study as a whole: Sample donor was a member of the COV1001 Ad26.COV2.S trial arm. Ad26.COV2.S given intramuscularly, once or twice 56 days apart. Study-level findings and limits: Post-vaccination breadth of spike-specific CD8+ and CD4+ T cell responses was reportedly substantial.

Germline-derived CDR1 and CDR2 are LNHDA and SQIVND (reference sequence). Trimming left V 0 bases short and J 6 bases short, with 8 bases between. The CDR3 is 14 amino acids. Treatment defined: 19 received Ad26.COV2.S at low or high dose, single or two shots; roughly 5 received placebo; per-sample allocation not given. Vaccine and placebo recipients were sampled on day 63 after the first injection. This clone was seen more than once but under ten times. Its antigen is still unknown. Some clones are missing from TCRdb's copy, which holds only in-frame ones; the method was immunoSEQ multiplex PCR. This sample has about 350,000 clones, with approximately 85% found just once.

The chain joins TRBV19 to TRBJ2-2, with D possibly being TRBD1 (6 bases). The source is a person between 18 and 65 years old who received the Ad26.COV2.S COVID-19 vaccine or a placebo. The sample was peripheral blood, taken in a trial of Ad26.COV2.S vaccine versus placebo. As DNA, the CDR3 is TGTGCCAGTAGTATAGAACAGGGTTCCGGGGAGCTGTTTTTT. Its protein is CASSIEQGSGELFF.